The 14 T cell receptor beta chains listed next were all sequenced from one sample in a study of siplizumab effects on memory and regulatory T cells. Profiled with immunoSEQ multiplex PCR; TCRdb holds only in-frame clones, not every one. The sample lists more than 85,000 clones, 85% to 95% occurring once. Sample: Tregs sorted from blood. Every receptor here comes from a human donor in good health.

This chain joins TRBV27 and TRBJ1-1; 8 positions agree with TRBD1. Trimming at V came to 6 bases and at J to 5 bases, leaving 17 bases not matched to a gene. This CDR3 comprises 17 residues. Germline V lookup: CDR1 MNHEY, CDR2 SMNVEV (reference sequence). CDR3 protein: CASSIERPRGLRTEAFF. The CDR3 DNA is TGTGCCAGCAGCATTGAAAGGCCCAGGGGGCTGCGAACTGAAGCTTTCTTT.

This clone has only one observation. This rearrangement joins TRBV4-1 to TRBJ2-5; D is unclear. The CDR3 has 12 amino acids. V gave up 3 bases and J gave up 2 bases, with 4 bases separating them. Germline loops: CDR1 MGHRA, CDR2 YSYEKL. The CDR3, as DNA: TGCGCCAGCAGCCACTTACAAGAGACCCAGTACTTC. Amino acids: CASSHLQETQYF.

The CDR3 nucleotides are TGTGCCAGTAGTGCTTCCCTCTCCTACGAGCAGTACTTC. Amino acid sequence: CASSASLSYEQYF. This sequence joins TRBV19 and TRBJ2-7, with D uncertain. V lost 5 bases to trimming and J lost 0 bases, with 8 bases between them. The germline gives CDR1 LNHDA, CDR2 SQIVND (reference sequence). This CDR3 spans 13 amino acids.

V gene TRBV15 combines with J gene TRBJ1-2; D gene uncertain. Germline-derived CDR1 and CDR2 are LNHNV and YYDKDF (reference sequence). The CDR3 is 15 residues long. V dropped 0 bases and J dropped 3 bases, with 11 bases sitting between them. The CDR3 DNA reads as TGTGCCACCAGCAGAGATCTTGGCTCCTACTATGGCTACACCTTC. As protein: CATSRDLGSYYGYTF.

The V and J genes are TRBV5-1 and TRBJ2-5, with 12 bases lining up with TRBD2. CDR1 and CDR2 (germline): SGHRS, YFSETQ. CDR3 size: 16 residues. Trimming at V came to 4 bases and at J to 5 bases, leaving 9 bases not matched to a gene. CDR3 in amino acids: CASSRASGRAAETQYF. For the CDR3, the DNA is TGCGCCAGCAGCCGCGCTAGCGGGAGGGCCGCCGAGACCCAGTACTTC. The variable domain in full, completed from reference TRBV5-1 and TRBJ2-5, reads KAGVTQTPRYLIKTRGQQVTLSCSPISGHRSVSWYQQTPGQGLQFLFEYFSETQRNKGNFPGRFSGRQFSNSRSEMNVSTLELGDSALYLCASSRASGRAAETQYFGPGTRLLVL.

V is TRBV18 and J is TRBJ2-7; 7 bases line up with TRBD2. V trimming: 1 base; J trimming: 0 bases; junction bases outside the gene matches: 3. The CDR3 sequence is 15 residues long. The V gene's germline CDR1 is KGHSH and CDR2 LQKENI. In nucleotides, the CDR3 is TGTGCCAGCTCACCACTGGCGGGAGTCTCCTACGAGCAGTACTTC. Protein product: CASSPLAGVSYEQYF.

This clone was seen more than once but under ten times. This sequence joins TRBV2 and TRBJ1-2, with 7 bases identical to TRBD1. The CDR3 is 15 amino acids. Germline CDR1 reads SNHLY; CDR2 reads FYNNEI. V trimming: 6 bases; J trimming: 0 bases; junction bases outside the gene matches: 7. The CDR3 loop reads CASRGRTGTNYGYTF. As DNA, the CDR3 is TGTGCCAGCAGGGGGAGGACAGGCACTAACTATGGCTACACCTTC.

The gene calls are TRBV28 and TRBJ2-7; the match to TRBD1 covers 8 bases. From germline, CDR1 is MDHEN and CDR2 SYDVKM. CDR3 length equals 13 residues. The V gene end was trimmed by 10 bases and the J gene end by 3 bases; junction bases not matched to a gene: 8. CDR3 coding DNA: TGTGCCATCCCGGGACAGGTGATCTACGAGCAGTACTTC. It encodes CAIPGQVIYEQYF.

The chain links TRBV5-6 to TRBJ2-3; 11 nucleotides align to TRBD2. The CDR3 extends over 16 amino acids. Germline V gives CDR1 SGHDT, CDR2 YYEEEE. V gave up 4 bases and J gave up 2 bases; unmatched junction bases: 6. The CDR3 loop reads CASSGTSGSITDTQYF. Here the CDR3 DNA reads TGTGCCAGCAGCGGAACTAGCGGGAGTATCACAGATACGCAGTATTTT.

J is TRBJ2-7 and V is TRBV6-6; maybe TRBD1 (5 bases). V was pared by 2 bases and J by 6 bases, with 11 bases between. Germline V gene sequence: CDR1 MNHNY, CDR2 SVGAGI (reference sequence). The CDR3 is made up of 13 amino acids. The CDR3 coding sequence is TGTGCCAGCAGTTACCAGGGTCCCCCCGAGCAGTACTTC. Translation: CASSYQGPPEQYF.

This chain connects TRBV6-1 to TRBJ1-2, with a possible D match to TRBD1 (5 bases). The length of the CDR3 is 17 residues. The germline V gene encodes CDR1 MNHNS and CDR2 SASEGT. V lost 4 bases to trimming and J lost 4 bases, with 22 bases between them. The CDR3 region is CASSGGRRLAVSYGYTF. The CDR3 DNA reads TGTGCCAGCAGTGGGGGACGGCGGCTCGCGGTAAGCTATGGCTACACCTTC.

This chain uses TRBV19 with TRBJ2-7; possible D gene TRBD1, 5 bases. Trimming cost V 3 bases and J 2 bases, with 23 bases left between them. Per the germline V gene, CDR1 is LNHDA and CDR2 is SQIVND (reference sequence). The CDR3 is made up of 18 amino acids. This chain's CDR3 is CASSILLVRPGNAYEQYF. The CDR3 coding sequence is TGTGCCAGTAGTATTCTTCTAGTCAGACCAGGGAACGCCTACGAGCAGTACTTC.

The V gene is TRBV6-6, the J gene TRBJ1-2, with 8 bases aligning to TRBD1. The CDR3 runs 14 residues. The V and J ends lost 6 bases and 2 bases, in that order; junction bases with no gene match: 5. The germline V gene has CDR1 MNHNY and CDR2 SVGAGI (reference sequence). CDR3 coding DNA: TGTGCCAGCAGGATAGGACAGGGAAACTATGGCTACACCTTC. Its protein product is CASRIGQGNYGYTF.

V and J are TRBV7-8 and TRBJ2-3; TRBD2 matches at 9 bases. Germline V lookup: CDR1 SGHVS, CDR2 FQNEAQ. V was clipped by 6 bases and J by 1 base; unmatched bases: 5. CDR3 size: 15 residues. CDR3 in amino acids: CASRQTSGGTDTQYF. Written as DNA, the CDR3 is TGTGCCAGCAGGCAGACTAGCGGAGGCACAGATACGCAGTATTTT.